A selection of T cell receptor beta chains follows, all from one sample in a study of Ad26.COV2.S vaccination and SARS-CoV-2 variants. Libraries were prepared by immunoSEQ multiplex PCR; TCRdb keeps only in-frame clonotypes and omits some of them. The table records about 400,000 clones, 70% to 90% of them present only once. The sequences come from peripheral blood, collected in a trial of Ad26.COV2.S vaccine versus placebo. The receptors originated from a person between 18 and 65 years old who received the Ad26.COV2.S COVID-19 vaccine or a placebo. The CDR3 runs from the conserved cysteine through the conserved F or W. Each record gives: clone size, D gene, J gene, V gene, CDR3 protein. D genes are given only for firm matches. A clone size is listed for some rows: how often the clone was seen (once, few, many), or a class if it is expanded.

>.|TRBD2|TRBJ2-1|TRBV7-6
CASSPGTSGEYNEQFF
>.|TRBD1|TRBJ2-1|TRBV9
CASSGTGVHEQFF
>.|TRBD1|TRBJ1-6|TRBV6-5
CASIMQGDSPLHF
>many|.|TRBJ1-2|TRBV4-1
CASSQVGLYGYTF
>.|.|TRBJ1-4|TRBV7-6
CASSLVAAATNEKLFF
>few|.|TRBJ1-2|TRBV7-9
CASSLGTAFYGYTF
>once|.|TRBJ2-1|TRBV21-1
CASSLGLRRPYNEQFF
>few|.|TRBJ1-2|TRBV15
CATSRDRVGVGYTF
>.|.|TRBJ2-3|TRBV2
CASSGDTDTQYF
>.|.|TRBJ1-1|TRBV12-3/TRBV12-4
CASSRILGTEAFF
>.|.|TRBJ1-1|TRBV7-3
CASSLTMGSEAFF
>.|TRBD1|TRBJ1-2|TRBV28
CAIGQGRGYTF
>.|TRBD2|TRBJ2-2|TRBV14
CASSQAGRGANTGELFF
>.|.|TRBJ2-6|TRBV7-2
CASSLAIGNSGANVLTF
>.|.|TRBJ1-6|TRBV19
CASSIWNKICF
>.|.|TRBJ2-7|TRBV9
CAPGESYEQYF
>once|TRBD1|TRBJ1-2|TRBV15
CATSRQGALSGYTF
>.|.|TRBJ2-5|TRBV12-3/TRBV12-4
CASSFDGETQYF
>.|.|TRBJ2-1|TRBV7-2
CASSLVLHNNEQFF
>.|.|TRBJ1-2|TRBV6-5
CASSYSTSPTRDGYTF
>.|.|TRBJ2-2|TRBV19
CASSDLTVAGELFF
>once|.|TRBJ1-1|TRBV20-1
CSASGSRLAFF
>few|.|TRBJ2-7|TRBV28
CASSMGEFEQYF
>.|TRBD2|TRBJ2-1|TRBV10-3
CAISESGGGANNEQFF
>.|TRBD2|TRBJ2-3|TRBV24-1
CATSEGSGTSGGARDTQYF
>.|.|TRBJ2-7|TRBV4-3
CASSQVPGAYEQYF
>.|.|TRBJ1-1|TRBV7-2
CASSSGIATEAFF
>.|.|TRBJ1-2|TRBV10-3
CAISESDGNYGYTF
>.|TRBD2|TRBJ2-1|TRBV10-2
CASRTSGPNNEQFF
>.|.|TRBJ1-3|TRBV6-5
CASSYSTSSTIYF
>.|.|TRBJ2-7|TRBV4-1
CASRREGDSYEQYF
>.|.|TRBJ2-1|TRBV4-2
CASSQVQGGDEQFF
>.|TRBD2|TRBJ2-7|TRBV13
CASSLWGRGGGYEQYF
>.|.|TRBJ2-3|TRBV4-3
CASSQERGPDTQYF
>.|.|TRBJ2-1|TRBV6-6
CASSVLLAGEQFF
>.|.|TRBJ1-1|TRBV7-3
CASSAGGWGNTEAFF
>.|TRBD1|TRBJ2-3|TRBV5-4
CASSLGQGRTDTQYF